This T cell receptor (beta chain) was sequenced for a study of T cell responses to AZD1222 COVID-19 vaccine (dated by TCRdb to about 2021). As for the study more broadly: AZD1222 recipients with second doses at about 4 weeks or about 12 weeks were pooled, because spike-specific TCR depth and breadth did not differ between schedules. Enrollment into the trials was organized by age into subgroups of 18-55, 56-69 and 70-plus years, and those subgroups contained about 160, 30 and 59 TCR-sequenced participants, respectively. A total of 240 or so trial participants underwent TCR sequencing, of whom roughly 210 had received two doses of AZD1222 and 26 had received two doses of the MenACWY control vaccine.

About this clone: Its specific antigen is unknown. No qualities accompany the bases; no much larger clone lies one base away.

The CDR3 regions of human TCRbeta chains were analyzed by immunosequencing. The source study handled its data this way. Repertoire TCRs were checked for matches against a reference library of SARS-CoV-2-specific TCRs that had been generated using the MIRA antigen-specificity platform. Breadth was defined as the fraction of unique TCRs that were SARS-CoV-2-associated. Depth was defined as the fraction of total T cells that were SARS-CoV-2-associated. Using the MIRA data, each spike-specific TCR was assigned both to the spike region to which the TCR was reactive and to a CD4 or CD8 class. Log10-transformed breadth and depth values were compared by one-way ANOVA with Sidak's multiple comparisons tests. Not all clones reach the TCRdb copy of this immuneACCESS table, which keeps in-frame sequences only. Checked studies attribute under half of the gap to unresolved V genes and leave the rest unexplained. The V and J calls and clone size come from that table; D and trimming were worked out from the DNA. In this sample the table shows 150,000 to 200,000 clones, 90% to 95% of which occur a single time. Approximately 0.6% of the sample is in the top ten clones.

What the time point label conveys for this sample: baseline before first vaccination. Vaccinee samples came from UK trials COV001 and COV002, including a single-blind randomized controlled phase 2/3 trial of AZD1222 (ChAdOx1 nCoV-19) in healthy adults. For TCRbeta chain sequencing, PBMC samples from trial participants were taken at day 0 and at day 28 after the second dose. On the study overall, not on this receptor specifically: Nearly half of unique spike-specific TCRs reportedly recognized epitopes outside regions mutated in the B.1.351 and B.1.1.7 variants. The 56-69-year group was small, and its depth increase did not reach significance, likely because of low power. Participants were mostly white British and included more females than males, and it was suggested by the authors that clonal diversity may have been underestimated. Because no day 14 peak-response samples were available, the repertoires could be characterized only after the peak T cell response. Conclusions about previously exposed vaccinees were limited because only six AZD1222 recipients were SARS-CoV-2 seropositive at baseline. Spike-specific TCR breadth and depth rose significantly after two AZD1222 doses compared with day 0 and with MenACWY recipients. The whole spike protein was spanned by vaccine-associated CD4 TCRs, and dominant responses were seen in regions 160-218 and 743-854.

The specimen was peripheral blood, collected on day 0 of AZD1222 vaccination. This receptor was obtained from an adult in good health.

The CDR3 in this case is CASRGWPRTSYNEQFF. Read as DNA, the sequence is TGTGCCAGCAGAGGCTGGCCGCGGACCTCCTACAATGAGCAGTTCTTC. The chain uses TRBV2 and TRBJ2-1, with no confident D gene call. The CDR3 goes from the cysteine to the phenylalanine over 16 residues. Only the CDR3 region is kept as DNA, spanning 48 bases read in frame from base 1. V lost 6 bases and J lost 0 bases; the stretch between them is 15 bases long. CDR1 and CDR2 (SNHLY, FYNNEI) derive from the germline V gene.